This T cell receptor (beta chain) is from a study of beta chain features in type 1 diabetes. General study findings and limits: Because the template was cDNA, high-expressing cells might be over-represented. Compared to healthy donors, patients appeared to have naive, central memory and Treg TCRB repertoires that were more alike. The study found moderately but significantly shorter TCRB CDR3s in all four CD4+ subsets of Type 1 diabetes patients.

V lost 4 bases and J lost 0; bases outside the gene matches: 6. Germline CDR1 is SGDLS and CDR2 is YYNGEE. This CDR3 has 16 amino acids. Every bit of the isolated RNA underwent reverse transcription, so sequencing read expressed TCRB transcripts. Data came from immunoSEQ multiplex PCR; TCRdb stores just in-frame clones and leaves some out. The repertoire has around 250,000 clones, approximately 13% of them found once; the top ten carry approximately 0.02%. This clone was observed a single time. Its specificity is not known. Each of the CD4+ naive, central memory, regulatory and stem cell-like memory populations was sorted via CD45RO/CCR7/CD25/CD127/CD95/CD27.

Input material: naive CD4+ T cells from blood. This chain joins TRBV9 and TRBJ2-3, with 9 bases matching TRBD2. The sequence derives from a man aged 25-45 years with type 1 diabetes. CDR3 loop: CASSLGLALSTDTQYF. CDR3 DNA: TGTGCCAGCAGCCTCGGACTAGCGCTTAGCACAGATACGCAGTATTTT.